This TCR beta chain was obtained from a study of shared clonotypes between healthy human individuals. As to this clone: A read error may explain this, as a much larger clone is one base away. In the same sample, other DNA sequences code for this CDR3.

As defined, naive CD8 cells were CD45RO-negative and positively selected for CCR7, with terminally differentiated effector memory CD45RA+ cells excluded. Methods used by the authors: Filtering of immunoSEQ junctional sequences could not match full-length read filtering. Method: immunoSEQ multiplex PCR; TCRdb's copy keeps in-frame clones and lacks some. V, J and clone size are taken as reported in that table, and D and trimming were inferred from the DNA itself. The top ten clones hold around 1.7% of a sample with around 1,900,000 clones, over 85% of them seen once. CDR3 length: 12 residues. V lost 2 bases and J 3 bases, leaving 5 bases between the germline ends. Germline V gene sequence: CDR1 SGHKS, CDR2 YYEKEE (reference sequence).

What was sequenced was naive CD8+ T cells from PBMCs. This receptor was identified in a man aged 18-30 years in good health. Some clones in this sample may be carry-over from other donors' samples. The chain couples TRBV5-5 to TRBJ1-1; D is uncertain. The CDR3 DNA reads TGTGCCAGCAGCTTCGGGGACACTGAAGCTTTCTTT. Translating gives CASSFGDTEAFF.